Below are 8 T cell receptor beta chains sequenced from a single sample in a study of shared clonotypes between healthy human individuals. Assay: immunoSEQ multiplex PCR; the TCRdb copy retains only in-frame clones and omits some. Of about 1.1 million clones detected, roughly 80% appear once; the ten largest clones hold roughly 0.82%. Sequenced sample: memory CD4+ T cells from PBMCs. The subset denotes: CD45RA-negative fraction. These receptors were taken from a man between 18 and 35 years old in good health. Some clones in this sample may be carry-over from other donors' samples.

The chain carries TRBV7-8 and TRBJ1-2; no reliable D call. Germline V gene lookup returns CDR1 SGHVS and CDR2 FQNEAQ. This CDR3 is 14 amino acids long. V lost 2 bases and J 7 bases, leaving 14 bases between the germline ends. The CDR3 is CASSLLEERAGYTF. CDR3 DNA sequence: TGTGCCAGCAGCTTATTGGAGGAGAGGGCTGGCTACACCTTC.

CDR3 sequence reads: CASSPGDFGTEAFF. Here the CDR3 DNA reads TGTGCCAGCAGCCCGGGGGATTTTGGCACTGAAGCTTTCTTT. The chain joins TRBV10-3 to TRBJ1-1, with a weak D call TRBD1 (5 bases). Germline V gene sequence: CDR1 ENHRY, CDR2 SYGVKD. This CDR3 contains 14 residues. Deletions cut 10 bases from V and 4 bases from J, with 19 bases between.

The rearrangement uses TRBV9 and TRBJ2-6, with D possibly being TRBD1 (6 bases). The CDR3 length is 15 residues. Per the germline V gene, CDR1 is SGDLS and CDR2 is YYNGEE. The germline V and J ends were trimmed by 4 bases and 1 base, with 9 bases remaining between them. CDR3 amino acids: CASSKGVSGANVLTF. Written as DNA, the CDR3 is TGTGCCAGCAGCAAGGGGGTTTCTGGGGCCAACGTCCTGACTTTC.

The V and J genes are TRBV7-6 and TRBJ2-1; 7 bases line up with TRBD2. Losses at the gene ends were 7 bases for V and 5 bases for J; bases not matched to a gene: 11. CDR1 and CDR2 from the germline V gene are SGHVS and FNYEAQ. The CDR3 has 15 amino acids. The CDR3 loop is CASMAGVGAHNEQFF. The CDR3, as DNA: TGTGCCAGCATGGCGGGGGTTGGCGCGCACAATGAGCAGTTCTTC.

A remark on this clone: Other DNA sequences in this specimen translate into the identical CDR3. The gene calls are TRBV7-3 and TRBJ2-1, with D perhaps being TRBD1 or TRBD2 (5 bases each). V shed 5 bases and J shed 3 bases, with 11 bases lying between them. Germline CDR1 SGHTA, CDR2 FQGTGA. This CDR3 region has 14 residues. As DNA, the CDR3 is TGTGCCAGCAGCCCCGGGACGGGCTACAATGAGCAGTTCTTC. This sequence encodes CASSPGTGYNEQFF.

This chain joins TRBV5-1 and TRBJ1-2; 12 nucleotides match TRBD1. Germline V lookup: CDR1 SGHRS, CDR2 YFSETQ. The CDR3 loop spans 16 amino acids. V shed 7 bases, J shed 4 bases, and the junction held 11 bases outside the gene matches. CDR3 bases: TGCGCCAGCGCCGATCTAGGGACAGGGGGCGTCTATGGCTACACCTTC. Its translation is CASADLGTGGVYGYTF.

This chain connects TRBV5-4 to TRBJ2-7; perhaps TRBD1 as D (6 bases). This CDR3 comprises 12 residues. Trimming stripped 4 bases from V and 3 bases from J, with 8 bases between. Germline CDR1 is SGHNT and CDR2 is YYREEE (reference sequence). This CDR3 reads CASSRDNYEQYF. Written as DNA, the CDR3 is TGTGCCAGCAGCCGGGACAACTACGAGCAGTACTTC.

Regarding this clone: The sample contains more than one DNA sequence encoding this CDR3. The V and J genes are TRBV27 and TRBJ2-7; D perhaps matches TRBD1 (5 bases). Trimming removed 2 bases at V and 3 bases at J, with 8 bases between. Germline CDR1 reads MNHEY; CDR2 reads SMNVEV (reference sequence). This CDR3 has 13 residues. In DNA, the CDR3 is TGTGCCAGCAGTTTACAGGGTTTCTACGAGCAGTACTTC. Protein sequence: CASSLQGFYEQYF.